The 29 T cell receptor beta chains below all came from one sample that was sequenced in a study of graft-versus-host responses after intestinal transplantation. Their antigen targets remain unknown. The protocol was immunoSEQ multiplex PCR, while the TCRdb copy is restricted to in-frame clones and leaves out a portion. The table has 100,000 to 140,000 clones, approximately 88% seen once. The source material was unstimulated CD4+ T cells sorted from spleen or lymph node cells, sampled before transplant. These TCRs come from a human donor who was the organ donor for an intestinal transplant.

This chain links TRBV7-2 with TRBJ2-1; 8 nucleotides align to TRBD2. The CDR3 is 16 residues long. Unmatched junction bases numbered 11, after V lost 8 bases and J lost 2 bases. Germline V CDR1 and CDR2: SGHTA, FQGNSA. DNA of the CDR3: TGTGCCAGCCCCCTCGCAGGGACTAGAGCCTACAATGAGCAGTTCTTC. It specifies CASPLAGTRAYNEQFF.

The chain joins TRBV11-1 to TRBJ2-4; tentative D call: TRBD1 (6 bases). Trimming took off 0 bases at V and 3 bases at J, with 15 bases between the two ends. Germline V gene sequence: CDR1 SGHAT, CDR2 FQDESV (reference sequence). CDR3 size: 17 residues. The CDR3 loop is CASSLASIRRGKNIQYF. The CDR3 nucleotides read TGTGCCAGCAGCTTAGCTTCAATCCGCAGGGGCAAAAACATTCAGTACTTC.

The V gene is TRBV7-6, the J gene TRBJ2-7; D may correspond to TRBD1 or TRBD2 (5 bases each). Germline values: CDR1 SGHVS, CDR2 FNYEAQ. V lost 3 bases and J 2 bases, leaving 14 bases between the germline ends. CDR3 length: 15 residues. Here the CDR3 DNA reads TGTGCCAGCAGCTTGGGGGACGGAGATACCTACGAGCAGTACTTC. This encodes CASSLGDGDTYEQYF.

The genes are TRBV18 and TRBJ2-1; maybe TRBD1 (8 bases). With 3 bases removed from V and 7 bases from J, the gap between germline ends came to 22 bases. The V gene's germline CDR1 is KGHSH and CDR2 LQKENI. The CDR3 has 17 amino acids. The DNA of the CDR3 is TGTGCCAGCTCACCTATCCGGCCACAGGGGGGGACGAATGAGCAGTTCTTC. This encodes CASSPIRPQGGTNEQFF.

The chain has TRBV5-1 and TRBJ2-3; 11 bases are a match to TRBD2. From germline, CDR1 is SGHRS and CDR2 YFSETQ. Germline trimming cut 4 bases from V and 4 bases from J; bases unmatched to any gene: 8. The CDR3 sequence is 16 residues long. CDR3 amino acids: CASSVTTSGVADTQYF. The CDR3 nucleotides are TGCGCCAGCAGCGTCACGACTAGCGGGGTAGCAGATACGCAGTATTTT.

The CDR3 here is CASSLFNPPGDTEAFF. In DNA form, the CDR3 reads TGTGCCAGCAGCTTATTCAACCCCCCTGGGGACACTGAAGCTTTCTTT. The chain joins TRBV11-3 to TRBJ1-1; D not certain. The CDR3 covers 16 residues. Germline values: CDR1 SGHNT, CDR2 YENEEA. V was clipped by 2 bases and J by 3 bases, with 16 bases between them. Using reference TRBV11-3 and TRBJ1-1 for the parts outside the CDR3, the full variable domain is EAGVVQSPRYKIIEKKQPVAFWCNPISGHNTLYWYLQNLGQGPELLIRYENEEAVDDSQLPKDRFSAERLKGVDSTLKIQPAELGDSAVYLCASSLFNPPGDTEAFFGQGTRLTVV.

CDR3 sequence: CASSPAGTRNTGELFF. CDR3 DNA sequence: TGTGCCAGCAGCCCAGCGGGGACTCGGAACACCGGGGAGCTGTTTTTT. The chain couples TRBV7-3 to TRBJ2-2; 7 positions agree with TRBD2. The germline gives CDR1 SGHTA, CDR2 FQGTGA. The CDR3 is made up of 16 amino acids. The V gene end was trimmed by 5 bases and the J gene end by 1 base; junction bases not matched to a gene: 7.

The V call is TRBV29-1, the J call TRBJ2-6; D not certain. The CDR3 covers 13 residues. The V end was cut by 3 bases, the J end by 0 bases, with 3 bases between. Germline V gene data show CDR1 as SQVTM and CDR2 as ANQGSEA. Here the CDR3 DNA reads TGCAGCGTTGACAGCTCTGGGGCCAACGTCCTGACTTTC. As protein: CSVDSSGANVLTF.

This clone came up once. The genes are TRBV6-6 and TRBJ2-3; TRBD2 is a possible D gene (5 bases). The CDR3 covers 14 residues. V shed 6 bases and J shed 1 base, with 11 bases lying between them. The V gene's germline CDR1 is MNHNY and CDR2 SVGAGI (reference sequence). CDR3: CASSEGRGTDTQYF. The CDR3 DNA is TGTGCCAGCAGCGAGGGTAGGGGCACAGATACGCAGTATTTT.

The V call is TRBV6-5, the J call TRBJ1-1; no clear D. V was pared by 5 bases and J by 8 bases, with 15 bases between. CDR1 and CDR2 (germline): MNHEY, SVGAGI. The CDR3 is 13 amino acids. In nucleotides, the CDR3 is TGTGCCAGCAGTGTAAGAACCCCCTTGGAAGCTTTCTTT. Translated, it gives CASSVRTPLEAFF.

In this sample, this clone turned up a few times. This chain links TRBV6-1 with TRBJ2-5; 8 positions agree with TRBD1. The CDR3 consists of 14 residues. J lost 3 bases, V lost 7 bases, and 7 bases had no gene match. Germline CDR1 is MNHNS and CDR2 is SASEGT. CDR3 loop: CASTRDRGEETQYF. CDR3 DNA sequence: TGTGCCAGCACCAGAGACAGGGGAGAAGAGACCCAGTACTTC.

The V call is TRBV5-1, the J call TRBJ2-2; D uncertain. The CDR3 has 14 amino acids. Germline V gives CDR1 SGHRS, CDR2 YFSETQ. V lost 2 bases to trimming and J lost 4 bases, with 9 bases between them. The chain's CDR3 is CASSLGQPTGELFF. The CDR3 DNA is TGCGCCAGCAGCTTAGGGCAGCCCACCGGGGAGCTGTTTTTT.

This chain connects TRBV7-2 to TRBJ2-3; D gene uncertain. Germline CDR1 SGHTA, CDR2 FQGNSA. This CDR3 is built from 14 residues. The V end lost 4 bases, the J end lost 0 bases, and 8 bases lay between the germline ends. The CDR3 DNA reads TGTGCCAGCAGCTCTTTCGGGAGCACAGATACGCAGTATTTT. Translating it yields CASSSFGSTDTQYF.

The V gene is TRBV5-5, the J gene TRBJ1-1; D unclear. The CDR3 consists of 14 residues. Trimming shortened V by 0 bases and J by 0 bases, and 6 bases separated the two germline ends. Germline assignment: CDR1 SGHKS and CDR2 YYEKEE (reference sequence). The CDR3 region is CASSLEPMNTEAFF. In nucleotides, the CDR3 is TGTGCCAGCAGCTTGGAACCGATGAACACTGAAGCTTTCTTT.

The CDR3 protein is CASSLDPGRAAYEQYF. The CDR3, as DNA: TGTGCCAGCAGCTTGGACCCGGGCAGGGCGGCCTACGAGCAGTACTTC. The rearrangement links TRBV5-6 to TRBJ2-7; perhaps TRBD1 as D (5 bases). From germline, CDR1 is SGHDT and CDR2 YYEEEE. This CDR3 has 16 amino acids. V gave up 0 bases and J gave up 2 bases, with 15 bases separating them.

To note about this clone: The same CDR3 can be traced to other DNA sequences in this sample. The chain combines TRBV7-2 with TRBJ2-7; D unresolved. Germline values: CDR1 SGHTA, CDR2 FQGNSA. Deletions cut 0 bases from V and 0 bases from J, with 6 bases between. The CDR3 is 14 amino acids. The CDR3 coding sequence is TGTGCCAGCAGCTTAGCGCGGAGCTCCTACGAGCAGTACTTC. This gives the protein CASSLARSSYEQYF.

The chain recombines TRBV5-4 with TRBJ1-5, with TRBD1 identical over 8 bases. The CDR3 consists of 13 residues. Germline CDR1 is SGHNT and CDR2 is YYREEE (reference sequence). J lost 9 bases, V lost 0 bases, and 2 bases had no gene match. CDR3 loop: CASSLGTGRPQHF. As DNA, the CDR3 is TGTGCCAGCAGCTTGGGGACAGGGAGGCCCCAGCATTTT.

This sequence joins TRBV6-1 and TRBJ2-7, with D perhaps TRBD1 (5 bases). Germline CDR1 and CDR2: MNHNS and SASEGT. Between the trimmed V and J ends, which lost 7 bases and 5 bases, there was a span of 9 bases. CDR3 size: 11 residues. Written as DNA, the CDR3 is TGTGCCAGCACAGGGTACAACGAGCAGTACTTC. Protein product: CASTGYNEQYF.

Here the CDR3 reads CASSPAGGRSYEQYF. Written as DNA, the CDR3 is TGCGCCAGCAGCCCCGCGGGAGGACGCTCCTACGAGCAGTACTTC. The chain combines TRBV4-1 with TRBJ2-7; 8 bases line up with TRBD2. The CDR3 consists of 15 residues. V lost 4 bases, J lost 0 bases, and 5 bases stayed unmatched. Germline V gene sequence: CDR1 MGHRA, CDR2 YSYEKL.

The V call is TRBV5-1, the J call TRBJ2-2; D remains ambiguous. This CDR3 is 15 amino acids long. V lost 0 bases, J lost 0 bases, and 6 bases lay in between. Germline V gives CDR1 SGHRS, CDR2 YFSETQ. CDR3 sequence reads: CASSLDTANTGELFF. CDR3 coding DNA: TGCGCCAGCAGCTTGGATACAGCGAACACCGGGGAGCTGTTTTTT.

This clone was seen a few times. V is TRBV7-9 and J is TRBJ1-3; D not resolved. CDR1 is SEHNR, CDR2 FQNEAQ, per germline (reference sequence). This CDR3 has 13 amino acids. The V end was cut by 0 bases, the J end by 2 bases, with 2 bases between. The CDR3 reads CASSLAAGNTIYF. For the CDR3, the DNA is TGTGCCAGCAGCTTAGCAGCTGGAAACACCATATATTTT.

This chain links TRBV2 with TRBJ2-7; D is unresolved. V was cut by 1 base and J by 0 bases, with 1 base left in between. The germline CDR1 and CDR2 sequences are SNHLY and FYNNEI. The length of the CDR3 is 12 residues. This CDR3 reads CASSEGSYEQYF. The CDR3 nucleotides read TGTGCCAGCAGTGAAGGCTCCTACGAGCAGTACTTC.

The chain combines TRBV9 with TRBJ1-1; D call uncertain. The CDR3 has 13 residues. Germline assignment: CDR1 SGDLS and CDR2 YYNGEE. V was cut by 0 bases and J by 8 bases, with 11 bases left in between. The CDR3 loop reads CASSVDFTGEAFF. CDR3 nucleotide sequence: TGTGCCAGCAGCGTAGACTTTACGGGGGAAGCTTTCTTT.

The V and J genes are TRBV29-1 and TRBJ2-7; the D is unclear. V lost 6 bases to trimming and J lost 2 bases, with 8 bases between them. Germline V CDR1 and CDR2: SQVTM, ANQGSEA. The CDR3 length is 11 residues. Here the CDR3 reads CSVALTYEQYF. CDR3 in DNA: TGCAGCGTCGCTCTTACCTACGAGCAGTACTTC.

The chain is built from TRBV7-9 and TRBJ2-5; unclear D gene. The CDR3 runs to 13 residues. V lost 2 bases and J 4 bases, leaving 8 bases between the germline ends. Germline V lookup: CDR1 SEHNR, CDR2 FQNEAQ (reference sequence). CDR3 protein: CASSLSKGETQYF. The CDR3 DNA sequence: TGTGCCAGCAGCTTAAGTAAGGGAGAGACCCAGTACTTC.

The chain joins TRBV30 to TRBJ2-3; 9 positions match TRBD2. Germline CDR1 and CDR2: GTSNPN and SVGIG (reference sequence). This CDR3 comprises 15 residues. After removal of 1 base from V and 1 base from J, the junction contained 3 bases not matched to a gene. The CDR3 sequence is CAWSEIAGGTDTQYF. CDR3 sequence (DNA): TGTGCCTGGAGTGAAATAGCGGGGGGCACAGATACGCAGTATTTT.

This chain uses TRBV7-2 with TRBJ2-3, with a weak D call TRBD2 (5 bases). The CDR3 is 15 amino acids. The V end lost 2 bases, the J end lost 2 bases, and 11 bases lay between the germline ends. In germline, CDR1 is SGHTA, CDR2 FQGNSA. The CDR3 DNA sequence: TGTGCCAGCAGCTTAACCGGACTCCCCACAGATACGCAGTATTTT. It encodes CASSLTGLPTDTQYF. The variable domain in full, with the rest retrieved from reference TRBV7-2 and TRBJ2-3, is GAGVSQSPSNKVTEKGKDVELRCDPISGHTALYWYRQSLGQGLEFLIYFQGNSAPDKSGLPSDRFSAERTGGSVSTLTIQRTQQEDSAVYLCASSLTGLPTDTQYFGPGTRLTVL.

The V and J genes are TRBV4-1 and TRBJ1-2; D is uncertain. V lost 4 bases and J lost 4, with 10 bases in between. CDR1 and CDR2 from the germline V gene are MGHRA and YSYEKL. The CDR3 contains 13 residues. The CDR3 DNA is TGCGCCAGCAGCCTGACGGAGTTCTATGGCTACACCTTC. This gives the protein CASSLTEFYGYTF.

In this sample, this clone turned up once. The chain combines TRBV5-5 with TRBJ1-1, with unresolved D. The CDR3 covers 14 residues. The V gene's germline CDR1 is SGHKS and CDR2 YYEKEE (reference sequence). V was clipped by 0 bases and J by 4 bases, with 10 bases between them. The CDR3 is CASSLEWVTTEAFF. Written as DNA, the CDR3 is TGTGCCAGCAGCTTGGAGTGGGTGACCACTGAAGCTTTCTTT.